This TCR beta chain appears in the sequencing data of a study of T cell clonotyping in hematopoietic cell transplantation (dated by TCRdb to the early 2020s). Study-level background: Recipient samples taken before transplant were collected after cytoreduction. A total of 120 to 150 blood samples were gathered in the study from roughly 37 consecutive transplant recipients along with their related donors. Recruitment of patients ran from September 2015 to early 2017, and follow-up continued until late 2020 or until death. Overall results and qualifications from the work: After transplant, TCR diversity in recipients dropped, and pathologically expanded clonotypes increased progressively from day 30 to day 180. Broader TCR repertoire diversity after transplant was predicted by Inverse Simpson Index values from donors and from recipients before transplant. Recipient repertoires showed only a small fraction of overlap with donor repertoires, and over 95% appeared de novo at the given depth. Sample size was limited, and cells were not sorted, so CD4 and CD8 repertoire contributions could not be separated.

The time point label, read with the paper, signifies: recipient sample about 28 days before transplant, after cytoreduction. Blood samples were obtained from recipients approximately 28 days before transplant and at days 30, 100 and 180 after transplant. Using Nuclei Lysis Solution, genomic DNA was extracted from unfractionated peripheral blood mononuclear cells that were either fresh or cryopreserved. The CDR3 starts with the cysteine, ends with the phenylalanine, and has 19 residues. Only CDR3 DNA remains: 57 bases, in frame from the first base. Via the germline V gene, CDR1 is SGHDT and CDR2 YYEEEE. From V the trimming removes 4 bases and from J it removes 1 base, while the gene matches leave 17 bases of the junction unaccounted for. The immunoSEQ assay, a bias-controlled multiplex PCR with V- and J-specific primers, was used to amplify TCR beta CDR3 regions from genomic DNA. In a second PCR step, the CDR3 amplicons were tagged with a proprietary barcode plus Illumina adapter sequences. An Illumina MiSeq instrument was used to sequence the CDR3 libraries. From the authors' description of their analysis: immunoSEQ Analyzer 3.0 was used for export and quality control, with R Bioconductor and Immunarch used for downstream analyses. Only productive rearrangements within the normalized downsampled data set were used in the calculation of repertoire metrics. Pathologically expanded clonotypes were defined as those larger than 5 templates in the normalized cohort. The Inverse Simpson Index served as the measure of repertoire diversity. CMV-specificity analyses were carried out on the non-normalized data set to capture all clonotypes. The table was pulled from immuneACCESS by TCRdb, which kept in-frame rearrangements only. Such tables lose some clones; where checked, under half of the loss comes from unresolved V genes, and the rest has no known cause. The V and J calls and the clone size are those of that table, but D and trimming were determined from the DNA. This sample is represented by about 76,000 clones; 90% to 96% of them were singletons. The top ten clonotypes cover around 1.5% of the sample.

With respect to this clone: This receptor's antigen is unknown. The record has no base qualities; no much larger clone is one base away.

This specimen was peripheral blood mononuclear cells, taken before stem cell transplant. Here the chain combines TRBV5-6 and TRBJ2-3; the junction holds 8 bases that match TRBD1. This clonotype was sampled from a woman aged 50 to 60 with acute myeloid leukemia. Some clones in this sample may be carry-over from other donors' samples. Here the CDR3 is given as CASSLGQDRVFLRTDTQYF. In nucleotide form, the sequence is TGTGCCAGCAGCCTTGGCCAGGACAGGGTCTTTCTTCGCACAGATACGCAGTATTTT.